These 4 T cell receptor beta chains came from one sample sequenced in a study of shared clonotypes between healthy human individuals. TCRdb's copy holds only in-frame clones and misses some; the assay was immunoSEQ multiplex PCR. There are over a million clones in the sample; 96% occur only once, and 0.95% to 1.5% lies in the top ten. Sequenced input: naive CD4+ T cells sorted from blood. Noted subset: CD45RA+ positively selected. These receptors were collected from a man in his thirties or forties in good health.

J is TRBJ1-1 and V is TRBV5-1; D gene ambiguous. Trimming removed 8 bases at V and 4 bases at J, with 12 bases between. The germline CDR1 and CDR2 sequences are SGHRS and YFSETQ. This CDR3 has 12 residues. DNA for the CDR3: TGCGCCAGTACCTCAGGCGGCACTGAAGCTTTCTTT. Encoded protein: CASTSGGTEAFF.

The genes are TRBV7-2 and TRBJ2-5; D call uncertain. This CDR3 is 16 amino acids long. Trimming removed 2 bases at V and 5 bases at J, with 18 bases between. Germline CDR1 is SGHTA and CDR2 is FQGNSA. CDR3 amino acids: CASSLSFPTPRETQYF. CDR3 bases: TGTGCCAGCAGCTTATCCTTCCCGACCCCGAGGGAGACCCAGTACTTC.

V gene TRBV14 combines with J gene TRBJ2-1, with a weak D call TRBD2 (5 bases). V lost 1 base and J 4 bases, leaving 8 bases between the germline ends. Germline V lookup: CDR1 SGHDN, CDR2 FVKESK. CDR3 length equals 14 residues. CDR3 DNA sequence: TGTGCCAGCAGCCAAGTTGGAGGTTACAATGAGCAGTTCTTC. This encodes CASSQVGGYNEQFF. The complete variable domain, with remaining parts taken from reference TRBV14 and TRBJ2-1, reads EAGVTQFPSHSVIEKGQTVTLRCDPISGHDNLYWYRRVMGKEIKFLLHFVKESKQDESGMPNNRFLAERTGGTYSTLKVQPAELEDSGVYFCASSQVGGYNEQFFGPGTRLTVL.

The chain couples TRBV20-1 to TRBJ2-7; D is unresolved. CDR1 is DFQATT, CDR2 SNEGSKA, per germline (reference sequence). There are 9 residues in the CDR3. V was shortened by 6 bases and J by 7 bases, with 7 bases between the two germline ends. The CDR3: CSALWEQYF. In nucleotides, the CDR3 is TGCAGTGCCCTTTGGGAGCAGTACTTC.